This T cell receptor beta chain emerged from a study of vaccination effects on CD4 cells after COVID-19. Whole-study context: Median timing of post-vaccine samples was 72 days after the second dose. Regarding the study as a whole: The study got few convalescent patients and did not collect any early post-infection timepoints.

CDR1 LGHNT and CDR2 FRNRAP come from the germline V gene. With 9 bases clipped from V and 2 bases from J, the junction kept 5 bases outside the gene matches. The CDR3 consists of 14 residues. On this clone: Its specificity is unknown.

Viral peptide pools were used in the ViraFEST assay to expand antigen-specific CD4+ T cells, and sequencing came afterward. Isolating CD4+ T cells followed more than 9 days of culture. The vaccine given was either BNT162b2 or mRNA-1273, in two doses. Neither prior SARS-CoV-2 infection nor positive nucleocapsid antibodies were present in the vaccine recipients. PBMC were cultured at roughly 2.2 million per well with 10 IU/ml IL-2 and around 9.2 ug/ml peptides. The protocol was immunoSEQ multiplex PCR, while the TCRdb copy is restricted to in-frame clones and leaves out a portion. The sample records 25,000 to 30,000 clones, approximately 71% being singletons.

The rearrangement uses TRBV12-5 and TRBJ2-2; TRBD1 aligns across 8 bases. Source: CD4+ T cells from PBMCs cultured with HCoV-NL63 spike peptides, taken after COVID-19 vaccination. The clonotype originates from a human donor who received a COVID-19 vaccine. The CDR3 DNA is TGTGCTAGCCGTCCAGGGGGCAACACCGGGGAGCTGTTTTTT. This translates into CASRPGGNTGELFF. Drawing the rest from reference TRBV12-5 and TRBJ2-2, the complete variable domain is DARVTQTPRHKVTEMGQEVTMRCQPILGHNTVFWYRQTMMQGLELLAYFRNRAPLDDSGMPKDRFSAEMPDATLATLKIQPSEPRDSAVYFCASRPGGNTGELFFGEGSRLTVL.